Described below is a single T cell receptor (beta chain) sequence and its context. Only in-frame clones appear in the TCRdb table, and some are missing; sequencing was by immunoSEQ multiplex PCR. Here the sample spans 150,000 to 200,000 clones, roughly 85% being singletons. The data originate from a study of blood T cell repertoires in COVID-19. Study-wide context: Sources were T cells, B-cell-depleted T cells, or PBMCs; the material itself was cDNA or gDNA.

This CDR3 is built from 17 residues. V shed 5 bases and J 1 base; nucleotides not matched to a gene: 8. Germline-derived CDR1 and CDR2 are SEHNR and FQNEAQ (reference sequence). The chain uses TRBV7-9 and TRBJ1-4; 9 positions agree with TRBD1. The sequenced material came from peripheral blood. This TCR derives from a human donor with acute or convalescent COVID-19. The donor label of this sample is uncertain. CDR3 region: CASSPDRQGETNEKLFF. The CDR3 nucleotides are TGTGCCAGCAGCCCCGATAGACAGGGGGAAACTAATGAAAAACTGTTTTTT.